These T cell receptor beta chains were read from a single sample in a study of spatial heterogeneity in lung cancer. TCRdb analysed the 5' RACE reads with MiXCR anew, one entry per CDR3 protein. The table includes 55,000 to 70,000 distinct CDR3 sequences, under 7.5% detected once. The starting material was PBMCs, obtained at surgery. The source is a female donor with early-stage non-small cell lung cancer. Both conserved end residues are part of each CDR3. D genes are given only for firm matches. Not every row has a clone size; where given, it reads once, few, many or a size class.

abundance: -
j_gene: TRBJ2-7
d_gene: -
v_gene: TRBV7-9
len: 13
CDR3nt: TGTGCCAGCAGCTTAGAACCCGCCTACGAGCAGTACTTC
CDR3aa: CASSLEPAYEQYF

abundance: many
j_gene: TRBJ2-1
d_gene: -
v_gene: TRBV6-1
len: 16
CDR3nt: TGTGCCAGCAGTGCTCCACCCGGGTTTCCCTACAATGAGCAGTTCTTC
CDR3aa: CASSAPPGFPYNEQFF

abundance: many
j_gene: TRBJ1-5
d_gene: -
v_gene: TRBV28
len: 15
CDR3nt: TGTGCCAGCAGCCCCCCTGGACGGATAAATCAGCCCCAGCATTTT
CDR3aa: CASSPPGRINQPQHF

abundance: few
j_gene: TRBJ2-5
d_gene: -
v_gene: TRBV6-4
len: 15
CDR3nt: TGTGCCAGCAGTGCCTCGACAGTACCTCAAGAGACCCAGTACTTC
CDR3aa: CASSASTVPQETQYF

abundance: many
j_gene: TRBJ2-1
d_gene: -
v_gene: TRBV12-3/TRBV12-4
len: 15
CDR3nt: TGTGCCAGCAGGAGAATAGGGATGGGGGCGAATGAGCAGTTCTTC
CDR3aa: CASRRIGMGANEQFF

abundance: many
j_gene: TRBJ2-4
d_gene: -
v_gene: TRBV5-5
len: 15
CDR3nt: TGTGCCAGCAGCCCAGGGGTAGTAGCCAAAAACATTCAGTACTTC
CDR3aa: CASSPGVVAKNIQYF

abundance: many
j_gene: TRBJ2-5
d_gene: -
v_gene: TRBV7-2
len: 12
CDR3nt: TGTGCCAGCAGCTTTGGTCAAGAGACCCAGTACTTC
CDR3aa: CASSFGQETQYF

abundance: many
j_gene: TRBJ2-5
d_gene: TRBD2
v_gene: TRBV11-2
len: 13
CDR3nt: TGTGCCAGCGCAGCGGGGGACCAAGAGACCCAGTACTTC
CDR3aa: CASAAGDQETQYF

abundance: -
j_gene: TRBJ2-1
d_gene: -
v_gene: TRBV5-1
len: 11
CDR3nt: TGCGCCAGCAGCCGAGACAATGAGCAGTTCTTC
CDR3aa: CASSRDNEQFF

abundance: many
j_gene: TRBJ2-3
d_gene: -
v_gene: TRBV7-6
len: 18
CDR3nt: TGTGCCAGCAGCCCCCTAAAGGGGCCGACAACCCGCACAGATACGCAGTATTTT
CDR3aa: CASSPLKGPTTRTDTQYF

abundance: many
j_gene: TRBJ2-2
d_gene: TRBD2
v_gene: TRBV6-6
len: 16
CDR3nt: TGTGCCAGCAGCCCCACTAGCGGGAGTCTAACCGGGGAGCTGTTTTTT
CDR3aa: CASSPTSGSLTGELFF

abundance: many
j_gene: TRBJ1-1
d_gene: -
v_gene: TRBV3-1
len: 13
CDR3nt: TGTGCCAGCAGCCAAGGGGGTAACACTGAAGCTTTCTTT
CDR3aa: CASSQGGNTEAFF

abundance: many
j_gene: TRBJ1-1
d_gene: -
v_gene: TRBV6-5
len: 14
CDR3nt: TGTGCCAGCAGTTACTCGGCCGGGTACACTGAAGCTTTCTTT
CDR3aa: CASSYSAGYTEAFF

abundance: many
j_gene: TRBJ1-1
d_gene: -
v_gene: TRBV19
len: 16
CDR3nt: TGTGCCAGTAGTATCCGGACCGGGACATTGAACACTGAAGCTTTCTTT
CDR3aa: CASSIRTGTLNTEAFF

abundance: many
j_gene: TRBJ2-6
d_gene: -
v_gene: TRBV5-1
len: 15
CDR3nt: TGCGCCAGCAGCTTGATGGACTCTGGGGCCAACGTCCTGACTTTC
CDR3aa: CASSLMDSGANVLTF

abundance: many
j_gene: TRBJ2-3
d_gene: -
v_gene: TRBV3-1
len: 15
CDR3nt: TGTGCCAGCAGCCAAGCCGGGGGGCTTCAAGATACGCAGTATTTT
CDR3aa: CASSQAGGLQDTQYF

abundance: -
j_gene: TRBJ1-5
d_gene: -
v_gene: TRBV12-3/TRBV12-4
len: 14
CDR3nt: TGTGCCAGCAGTTGGGGTCCAGGCAATCAGCCCCAGCATTTT
CDR3aa: CASSWGPGNQPQHF

abundance: -
j_gene: TRBJ1-2
d_gene: -
v_gene: TRBV4-2
len: 14
CDR3nt: TGTGCCAGCAGACCAGGGAAGGGAGACTATGGCTACACCTTC
CDR3aa: CASRPGKGDYGYTF

abundance: few
j_gene: TRBJ2-1
d_gene: TRBD1
v_gene: TRBV12-5
len: 19
CDR3nt: TGTGCTAGTGTTTACACCGGGACAGGGGACGTGAGCTCCTACAATGAGCAGTTCTTC
CDR3aa: CASVYTGTGDVSSYNEQFF

abundance: many
j_gene: TRBJ2-2
d_gene: -
v_gene: TRBV7-9
len: 16
CDR3nt: TGTGCCAGCAGCTTAGGATCCGGGCTCTACACCGGGGAGCTGTTTTTT
CDR3aa: CASSLGSGLYTGELFF

abundance: many
j_gene: TRBJ2-7
d_gene: TRBD2
v_gene: TRBV6-2/TRBV6-3
len: 15
CDR3nt: TGTGCCAGCAGTTACGGACTAGCCTTGTCCTACGAGCAGTACTTC
CDR3aa: CASSYGLALSYEQYF

abundance: few
j_gene: TRBJ1-1
d_gene: TRBD1
v_gene: TRBV28
len: 16
CDR3nt: TGTGCCAGCAGTTCCGCCGGGACAGAGAGGGCCACTGAAGCTTTCTTT
CDR3aa: CASSSAGTERATEAFF

abundance: few
j_gene: TRBJ2-2
d_gene: -
v_gene: TRBV20-1
len: 14
CDR3nt: TGCAGTGCAGCCAGGGGGGGCAACACCGGGGAGCTGTTTTTT
CDR3aa: CSAARGGNTGELFF

abundance: many
j_gene: TRBJ2-1
d_gene: TRBD2
v_gene: TRBV5-4
len: 15
CDR3nt: TGTGCCAGCAGCCCCACTAGCGGGACTATCAATGAGCAGTTCTTC
CDR3aa: CASSPTSGTINEQFF

abundance: -
j_gene: TRBJ1-6
d_gene: -
v_gene: TRBV27
len: 15
CDR3nt: TGTGCCAGCACCGCGACGGAAGCCTATAATTCACCCCTCCACTTT
CDR3aa: CASTATEAYNSPLHF

abundance: few
j_gene: TRBJ1-5
d_gene: -
v_gene: TRBV19
len: 15
CDR3nt: TGTGCCAGTAGTATAGGGTTGGGGTTGGATCAGCCCCAGCATTTT
CDR3aa: CASSIGLGLDQPQHF

abundance: many
j_gene: TRBJ1-6
d_gene: -
v_gene: TRBV2
len: 16
CDR3nt: TGTGCCAGCAGTGAGAGGGGTTTAAACCATAATTCACCCCTCCACTTT
CDR3aa: CASSERGLNHNSPLHF

abundance: many
j_gene: TRBJ2-3
d_gene: -
v_gene: TRBV12-3/TRBV12-4
len: 14
CDR3nt: TGTGCCAGCAGTTTAGCCTCACGCACAGATACGCAGTATTTT
CDR3aa: CASSLASRTDTQYF

abundance: many
j_gene: TRBJ1-1
d_gene: -
v_gene: TRBV7-2
len: 12
CDR3nt: TGTGCCAGCATCGGGACCCCGTCACCTGCTTTCTTT
CDR3aa: CASIGTPSPAFF

abundance: few
j_gene: TRBJ2-2
d_gene: -
v_gene: TRBV12-3/TRBV12-4
len: 17
CDR3nt: TGTGCCAGCTCAACGAGGGAGGCTGGGACAACTGCCGGGGAGCTGTTTTTT
CDR3aa: CASSTREAGTTAGELFF

abundance: few
j_gene: TRBJ1-4
d_gene: -
v_gene: TRBV6-5
len: 16
CDR3nt: TGTGCCAGCAGTTCCCGACAGGTTGCAACTAATGAAAAACTGTTTTTT
CDR3aa: CASSSRQVATNEKLFF

abundance: many
j_gene: TRBJ2-7
d_gene: TRBD2
v_gene: TRBV27
len: 15
CDR3nt: TGTGCCAGCAGTTTAGGCGGGAGGGGGCTCTACGAGCAGTACTTC
CDR3aa: CASSLGGRGLYEQYF

abundance: many
j_gene: TRBJ2-6
d_gene: -
v_gene: TRBV6-5
len: 18
CDR3nt: TGTGCCAGCAGCCACAGGCCGGGACGTCTCTCTGGGGCCAACGTCCTGACTTTC
CDR3aa: CASSHRPGRLSGANVLTF

abundance: -
j_gene: TRBJ2-5
d_gene: -
v_gene: TRBV6-2/TRBV6-3
len: 14
CDR3nt: TGTGCCAGCAGTTACTCCCGGGGCTTAGAGACCCAGTACTTC
CDR3aa: CASSYSRGLETQYF

abundance: many
j_gene: TRBJ1-1
d_gene: -
v_gene: TRBV28
len: 12
CDR3nt: TGTGCCGTATACCCTCGGAACACTGAAGCTTTCTTT
CDR3aa: CAVYPRNTEAFF

abundance: -
j_gene: TRBJ2-1
d_gene: -
v_gene: TRBV21-1
len: 18
CDR3nt: TGTGCCAGCAGACGACTAGCGGAAACTTTACGTTTACAAAATGAGCAGTTCTTC
CDR3aa: CASRRLAETLRLQNEQFF

abundance: many
j_gene: TRBJ2-1
d_gene: -
v_gene: TRBV7-2
len: 11
CDR3nt: TGTGCCAGCAGTTCTTTCAATGAGCAGTTCTTC
CDR3aa: CASSSFNEQFF

abundance: many
j_gene: TRBJ1-2
d_gene: -
v_gene: TRBV5-1
len: 13
CDR3nt: TGCGCCAGCAGCCCGAGAACCGACTATGGCTACACCTTC
CDR3aa: CASSPRTDYGYTF

abundance: few
j_gene: TRBJ2-2
d_gene: -
v_gene: TRBV3-1
len: 16
CDR3nt: TGTGCCAGCAGCCAAGGCGGGGTAGCGACCACCGGGGAGCTGTTTTTT
CDR3aa: CASSQGGVATTGELFF